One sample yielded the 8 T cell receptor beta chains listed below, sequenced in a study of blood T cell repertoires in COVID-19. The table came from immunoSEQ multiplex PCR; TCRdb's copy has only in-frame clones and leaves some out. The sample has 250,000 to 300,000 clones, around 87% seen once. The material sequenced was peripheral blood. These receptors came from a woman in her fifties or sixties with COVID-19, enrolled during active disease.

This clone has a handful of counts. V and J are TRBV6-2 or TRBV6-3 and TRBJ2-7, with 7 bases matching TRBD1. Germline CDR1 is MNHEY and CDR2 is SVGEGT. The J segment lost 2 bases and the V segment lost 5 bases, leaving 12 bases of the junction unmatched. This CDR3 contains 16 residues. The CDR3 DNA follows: TGTGCCAGCAGTCGAAGAGGGGGCAGGCAAACCTACGAGCAGTACTTC. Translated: CASSRRGGRQTYEQYF.

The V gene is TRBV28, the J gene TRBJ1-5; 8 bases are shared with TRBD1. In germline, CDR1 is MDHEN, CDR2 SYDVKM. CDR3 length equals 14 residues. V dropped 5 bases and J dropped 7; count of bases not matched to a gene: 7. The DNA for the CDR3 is TGTGCCAGCAGTCGGACAGGGATAACGCAGCCCCAGCATTTT. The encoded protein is CASSRTGITQPQHF.

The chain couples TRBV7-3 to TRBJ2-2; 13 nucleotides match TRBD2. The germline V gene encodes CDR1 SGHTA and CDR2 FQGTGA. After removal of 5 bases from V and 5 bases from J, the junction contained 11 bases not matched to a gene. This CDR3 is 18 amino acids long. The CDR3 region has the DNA TGTGCCAGCAGCGCGCGGACTAGCGGGAGCGTGGATACCGGGGAGCTGTTTTTT. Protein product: CASSARTSGSVDTGELFF.

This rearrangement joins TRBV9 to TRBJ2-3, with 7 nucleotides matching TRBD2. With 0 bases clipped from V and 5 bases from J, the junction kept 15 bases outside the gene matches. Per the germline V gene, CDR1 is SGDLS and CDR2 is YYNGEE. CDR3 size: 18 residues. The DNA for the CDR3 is TGTGCCAGCAGCGTAGACCCCGGAACGGGAGGAGGTGGAGATACGCAGTATTTT. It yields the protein CASSVDPGTGGGGDTQYF.

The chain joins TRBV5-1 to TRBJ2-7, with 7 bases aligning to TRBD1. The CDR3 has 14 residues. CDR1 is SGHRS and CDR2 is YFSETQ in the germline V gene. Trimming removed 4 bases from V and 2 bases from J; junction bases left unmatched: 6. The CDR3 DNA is TGCGCCAGCAGCCCAGCAGGGGGTGCCTACGAGCAGTACTTC. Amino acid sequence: CASSPAGGAYEQYF.

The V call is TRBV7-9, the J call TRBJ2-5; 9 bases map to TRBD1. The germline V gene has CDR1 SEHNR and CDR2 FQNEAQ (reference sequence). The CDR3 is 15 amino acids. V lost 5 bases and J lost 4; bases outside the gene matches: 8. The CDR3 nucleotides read TGTGCCAGCAGCCCGGCGGACAGGGGTAGAGAGACCCAGTACTTC. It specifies CASSPADRGRETQYF.

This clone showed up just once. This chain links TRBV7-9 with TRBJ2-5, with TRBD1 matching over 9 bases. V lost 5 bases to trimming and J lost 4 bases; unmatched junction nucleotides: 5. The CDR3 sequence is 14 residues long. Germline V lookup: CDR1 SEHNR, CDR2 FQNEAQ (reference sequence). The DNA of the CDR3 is TGTGCCAGCAGCACGCGGACAGGGGCAGAGACCCAGTACTTC. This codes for CASSTRTGAETQYF.

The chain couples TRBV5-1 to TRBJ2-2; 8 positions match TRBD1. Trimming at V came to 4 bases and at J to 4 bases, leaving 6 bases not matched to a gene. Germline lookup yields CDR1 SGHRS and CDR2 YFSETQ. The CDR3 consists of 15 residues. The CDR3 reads CASSPGQGLTGELFF. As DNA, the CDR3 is TGCGCCAGCAGCCCCGGACAGGGACTCACCGGGGAGCTGTTTTTT.